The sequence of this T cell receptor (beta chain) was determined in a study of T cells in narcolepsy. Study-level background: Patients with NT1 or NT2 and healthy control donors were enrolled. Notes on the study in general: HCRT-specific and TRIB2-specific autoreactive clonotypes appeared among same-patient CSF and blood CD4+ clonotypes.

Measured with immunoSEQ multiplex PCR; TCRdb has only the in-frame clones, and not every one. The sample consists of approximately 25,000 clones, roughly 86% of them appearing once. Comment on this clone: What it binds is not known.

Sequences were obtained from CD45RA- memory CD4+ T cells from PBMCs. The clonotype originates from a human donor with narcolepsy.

CDR3: CASSPAATNNSPLHF. The CDR3 nucleotides read TGCGCCAGCAGCCCAGCTGCGACAAATAATTCACCCCTCCACTTT. The chain combines TRBV5-1 with TRBJ1-6; D not certain. CDR3 size: 15 residues. Between the trimmed V and J ends, which lost 4 bases and 5 bases, there was a span of 13 bases. CDR1 is SGHRS, CDR2 YFSETQ, per germline.